This T cell receptor (beta chain) appears in the sequencing data of a study of CD8 T cells in Susac syndrome. Sequencing targeted TCR beta in blood CD8+ and CD4+ T cells. The controls were healthy donors who were matched for age and sex. FACS enriched CD8+ TEMRA cells, while bulk CD8+ and CD4+ were negatively isolated. Trimming removed 5 bases at V and 1 base at J, with 10 bases between. The CDR3 is 15 amino acids. In germline, CDR1 is SGHRS, CDR2 YFSETQ. A quantity of about 0.45 to 1 ug RNA underwent reverse transcription using random hexamers. Amplification of the TCR beta CDR3 was carried out by immunoSEQ multiplex PCR, which spanned a total of 54 Vbeta and 13 Jbeta segments. TCRdb redid the calling of the immunoSEQ multiplex PCR reads with MiXCR, one entry per CDR3 protein. This sample has approximately 120,000 distinct CDR3 sequences, with about nine tenths found just once.

This rearrangement joins TRBV5-1 to TRBJ2-6; no definite D call. The source is a human donor in good health. Material: CD4+ T cells from PBMCs. This chain's CDR3 is CASRIEPSGANVLTF. In nucleotides, the CDR3 is TGCGCCAGCAGAATCGAGCCTTCTGGGGCCAACGTCCTGACTTTC.